A single T cell receptor beta chain is shown here with its context. No antigen is known for it. Although they were nominally healthy when sampled, donors likely had unrecorded immune exposures. This specimen belongs to a study of cytomegalovirus exposure and HLA in healthy donors. PCR primers comprised 60 Vbeta and 13 Jbeta primers. Clones were read by immunoSEQ multiplex PCR, and TCRdb kept only the in-frame ones, dropping some. The sample contains 93,000 or so clones, 80% to 90% of which appear only once. Overall study results and limits: Among CMV-associated TCR beta chains, most appeared HLA-restricted in a later analysis. The only immune exposure information that was available was CMV serostatus.

Germline V CDR1 and CDR2: SGHRS, YFSETQ. V shed 4 bases and J shed 0 bases, with 14 bases lying between them. The CDR3 is 16 residues long. The chain carries TRBV5-1 and TRBJ1-5, with D perhaps matching TRBD1 (5 bases). Sequenced material: PBMCs. The receptor comes from a woman aged 18 to 35 in good health and CMV-seropositive. DNA of the CDR3: TGCGCCAGCAGCCCCACTGGACATAATAGCAATCAGCCCCAGCATTTT. It codes for CASSPTGHNSNQPQHF.